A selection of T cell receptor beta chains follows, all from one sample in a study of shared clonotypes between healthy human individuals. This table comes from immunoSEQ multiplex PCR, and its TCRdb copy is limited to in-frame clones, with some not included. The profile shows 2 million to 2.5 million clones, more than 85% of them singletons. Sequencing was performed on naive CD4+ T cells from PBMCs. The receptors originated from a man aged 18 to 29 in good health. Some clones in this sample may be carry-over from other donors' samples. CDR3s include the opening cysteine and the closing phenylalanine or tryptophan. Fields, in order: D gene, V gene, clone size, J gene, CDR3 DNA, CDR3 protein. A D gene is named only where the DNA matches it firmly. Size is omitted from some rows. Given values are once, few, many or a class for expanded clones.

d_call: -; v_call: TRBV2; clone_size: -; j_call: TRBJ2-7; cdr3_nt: TGTGCCAGCAGTGTCCAGGGTTTAACCTACGAGCAGTACTTC; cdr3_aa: CASSVQGLTYEQYF
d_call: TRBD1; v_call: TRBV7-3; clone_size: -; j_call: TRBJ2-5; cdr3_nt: TGTGCCAGCAGCAAAGGGACAGGGGTAGAGACCCAGTACTTC; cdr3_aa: CASSKGTGVETQYF
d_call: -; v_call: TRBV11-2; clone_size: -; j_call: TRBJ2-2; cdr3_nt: TGTGCCAGCAGCTTAGGTCCTTTCTCGGGGGTGCCCGGGGAGCTGTTTTTT; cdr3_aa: CASSLGPFSGVPGELFF
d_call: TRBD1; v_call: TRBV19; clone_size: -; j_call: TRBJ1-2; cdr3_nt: TGTGCCAGTAGTCCCCTGACAGGGGGTGGCTACACCTTC; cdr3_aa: CASSPLTGGGYTF
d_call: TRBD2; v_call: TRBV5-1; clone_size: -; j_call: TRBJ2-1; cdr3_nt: TGCGCCAGCAGCGTTACTAGCGGAGGATACAATGAGCAGTTCTTC; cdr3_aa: CASSVTSGGYNEQFF
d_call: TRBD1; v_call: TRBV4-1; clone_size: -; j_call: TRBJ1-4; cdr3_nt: TGCGCCAGCAGCCAAGATAGTAGACAGGGGGGAGAAAAACTGTTTTTT; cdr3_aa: CASSQDSRQGGEKLFF
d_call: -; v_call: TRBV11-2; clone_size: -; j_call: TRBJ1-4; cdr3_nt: TGTGCCAGCAGCTCCAGGGCAGGGCTAAATGAAAAACTGTTTTTT; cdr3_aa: CASSSRAGLNEKLFF
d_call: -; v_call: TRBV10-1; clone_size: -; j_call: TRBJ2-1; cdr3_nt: TGCGCCAGCAGTGTTCTCCTAGCCGCTTACAATGAGCAGTTCTTC; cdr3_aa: CASSVLLAAYNEQFF
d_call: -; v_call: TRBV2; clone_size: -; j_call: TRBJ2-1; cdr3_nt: TGTGCCAGCAGACACGGGGAACCCTACAATGAGCAGTTCTTC; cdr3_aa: CASRHGEPYNEQFF
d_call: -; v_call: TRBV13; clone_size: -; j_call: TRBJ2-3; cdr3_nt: TGTGCCAGCAGCTTAGGCCCGACTGACTCAAGCACAGATACGCAGTATTTT; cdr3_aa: CASSLGPTDSSTDTQYF
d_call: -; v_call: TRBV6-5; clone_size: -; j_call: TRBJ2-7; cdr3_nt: TGTGCCAGCAGTACGGGGTTGGGAAAAGGAGGGCAGTACTTC; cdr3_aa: CASSTGLGKGGQYF
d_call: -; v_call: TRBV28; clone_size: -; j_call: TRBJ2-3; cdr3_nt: TGTGCCAGCAGCCTGCACAGGAGCTACACAGATACGCAGTATTTT; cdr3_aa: CASSLHRSYTDTQYF
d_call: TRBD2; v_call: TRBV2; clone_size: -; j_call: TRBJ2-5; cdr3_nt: TGTGCCAGCAGTGGTCCAGCGGGAAGCCAAGAGACCCAGTACTTC; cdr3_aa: CASSGPAGSQETQYF
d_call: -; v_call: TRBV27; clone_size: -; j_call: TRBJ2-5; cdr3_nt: TGTGCCAGCAGTAATAGACCCACGGGGCCCCTTGTTGCGGAGACCCAGTACTTC; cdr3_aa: CASSNRPTGPLVAETQYF
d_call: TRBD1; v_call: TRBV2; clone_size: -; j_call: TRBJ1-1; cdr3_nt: TGTGCCAGCGGGAAGGGGGCACCTGAAGCTTTCTTT; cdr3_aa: CASGKGAPEAFF
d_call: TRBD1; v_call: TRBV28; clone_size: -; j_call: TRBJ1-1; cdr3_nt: TGTGCCAGCAGTTTCCCTCCGACAGGGGAAGCTTTCTTT; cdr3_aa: CASSFPPTGEAFF
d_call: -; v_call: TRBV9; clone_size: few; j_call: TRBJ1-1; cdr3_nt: TGTGCCAGCAGCGTGCTCTCATCGACGGGGACTGAAGCTTTCTTT; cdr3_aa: CASSVLSSTGTEAFF
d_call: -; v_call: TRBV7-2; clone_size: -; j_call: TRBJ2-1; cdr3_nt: TGTGCCAGCAGCCGAGGACTTGTCATCGCGGATGAGCAGTTCTTC; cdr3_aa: CASSRGLVIADEQFF
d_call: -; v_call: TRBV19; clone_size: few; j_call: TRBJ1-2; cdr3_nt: TGTGCCAGTAGTATTCCGTGGCAGAACTATGGCTACACCTTC; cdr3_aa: CASSIPWQNYGYTF
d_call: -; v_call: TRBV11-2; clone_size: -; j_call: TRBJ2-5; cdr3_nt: TGTGCCAGCAGCTTAGGCACCGTGGGACCAGAAGAGACCCAGTACTTC; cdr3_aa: CASSLGTVGPEETQYF
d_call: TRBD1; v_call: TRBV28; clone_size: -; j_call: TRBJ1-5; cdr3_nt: TGTGCCAGCAGTTGGGGACAGGGTTATCAGCCCCAGCATTTT; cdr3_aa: CASSWGQGYQPQHF
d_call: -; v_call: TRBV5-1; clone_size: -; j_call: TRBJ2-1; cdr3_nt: TGCGCCAGCAGCTTGTTCCCCGAAAACATCGGTCAAAATGAGCAGTTCTTC; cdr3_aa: CASSLFPENIGQNEQFF
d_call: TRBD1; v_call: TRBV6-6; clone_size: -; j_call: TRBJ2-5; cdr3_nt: TGTGCCAGCACCCCGGGACAGGCCCAAGAGACCCAGTACTTC; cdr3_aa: CASTPGQAQETQYF
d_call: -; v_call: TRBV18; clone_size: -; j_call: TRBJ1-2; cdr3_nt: TGTGCCAGCTCACCACAGGAGACAGGCTATGGCTACACCTTC; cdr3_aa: CASSPQETGYGYTF
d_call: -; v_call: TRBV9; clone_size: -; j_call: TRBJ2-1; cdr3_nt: TGTGCCAGCAGCGTCCAGACTGTATCCAATGAGCAGTTCTTC; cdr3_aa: CASSVQTVSNEQFF
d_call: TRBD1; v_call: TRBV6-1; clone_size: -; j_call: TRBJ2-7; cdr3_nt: TGTGCCAGCAGCGGGACAGGGGGCGCCTACGAGCAGTACTTC; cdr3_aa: CASSGTGGAYEQYF
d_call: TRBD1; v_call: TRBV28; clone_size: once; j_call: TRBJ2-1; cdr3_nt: TGTGCCAGCAGAGGCCTGCCGGGACAGGGATACAATGAGCAGTTCTTC; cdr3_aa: CASRGLPGQGYNEQFF
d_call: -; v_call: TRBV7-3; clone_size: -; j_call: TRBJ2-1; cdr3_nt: TGTGCCAGCAGCTTAATGGGAGTTCGGAACAATGAGCAGTTCTTC; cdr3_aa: CASSLMGVRNNEQFF
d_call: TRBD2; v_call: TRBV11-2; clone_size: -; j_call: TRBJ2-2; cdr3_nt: TGTGCCAGCAGCTTGGGAGGGGCTAGCGGGCTAACCGGGGAGCTGTTTTTT; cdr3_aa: CASSLGGASGLTGELFF